The source of this TCR beta chain is a study of regulatory T cells in long-lasting Graves disease. Study results and limitations: Compared with new cases, persistent Graves' patients showed reduced TCR diversity.

The CDR3 is 15 amino acids. V was cut by 6 bases and J by 3 bases, with 15 bases left in between. With iRepertoire HTBI primers and Arm-PCR of CDR3 regions, TCR beta libraries were built. TCRdb reprocessed the multiplex PCR reads via MiXCR and lists one record per CDR3 protein. This table has hundreds of thousands of distinct CDR3 sequences, more than 20% appearing once. This clonotype was observed a few times. The antigen remains unidentified. The sample's time point: persistent/refractory GD, antithyroid drugs over 5 years with positive TRAb. RNA from PBMCs was the source of the TCR library. The V and J genes are TRBV6-7 and TRBJ1-5, with D unresolved. TRBV6-7 falls under the ORF class, with uncertain function. The material was peripheral blood mononuclear cells (PBMCs), obtained when the disease was refractory, from a patient treated with antithyroid drugs. This sequence originates from a female donor with Graves disease. The chain's CDR3 is CASSPEARDNQPQHF. CDR3 bases: TGTGCCAGCAGCCCTGAAGCGCGGGACAATCAGCCCCAGCATTTT.